Below are 7 T cell receptor beta chains sequenced from a single sample in a study of T-cell reconstitution after alpha-beta-depleted transplantation in children. Researchers prepared the TCRbeta library using unique molecular identifiers, the study reports. TCRdb called the PCR reads again in MiXCR, with one record for every CDR3 protein. The profile shows over 150,000 distinct CDR3 sequences, approximately 10% of them singletons. The sequenced sample was PBMCs, obtained before TCRalphabeta/CD19-depleted stem cell transplant. Source of these receptors: a boy aged 2 to 10 with acute myeloid leukemia, due to receive a stem cell transplant.

This clonotype was counted at least ten times. The chain joins TRBV12-3 or TRBV12-4 to TRBJ1-6, with 11 bases identical to TRBD1. Trimming cost V 6 bases and J 5 bases; bases outside gene matches: 6. The CDR3 is 16 residues long. The CDR3, as DNA: TGTGCCAGCAGATTGGACAGGGGGCTGAATAATTCACCCCTCCACTTT. Protein sequence: CASRLDRGLNNSPLHF.

This clonotype was detected many times. The V call is TRBV15, the J call TRBJ1-5; D uncertain. The germline V gene has CDR1 LNHNV and CDR2 YYDKDF (reference sequence). The CDR3 extends over 15 amino acids. The ends were cut back, 0 bases at V and 6 bases at J, with 12 bases in the middle. CDR3 sequence (DNA): TGTGCCACCAGCAGAGATAAAGGGTTCGGTCAGCCCCAGCATTTT. Amino acid sequence: CATSRDKGFGQPQHF.

There are many counts of this clonotype. V is TRBV6-4 and J is TRBJ2-1; no firm D call. V dropped 3 bases and J dropped 3 bases, with 12 bases sitting between them. The CDR3 loop spans 15 amino acids. Looked up from germline, CDR1 is MRHNA and CDR2 is SNTAGT. The CDR3 sequence: CASSESEHFYNEQFF. The DNA for the CDR3 is TGTGCCAGCAGTGAGTCCGAGCATTTCTACAATGAGCAGTTCTTC.

The table lists this clonotype with many counts. The V call is TRBV11-1, the J call TRBJ2-1; D uncertain. V lost 1 base to trimming and J lost 0 bases, with 10 bases between them. In germline, CDR1 is SGHAT, CDR2 FQDESV (reference sequence). The CDR3 has 16 residues. For the CDR3, the DNA is TGTGCCAGCAGCTTAGTGGCGGAACGCTCCTACAATGAGCAGTTCTTC. Translation gives CASSLVAERSYNEQFF. Together with reference TRBV11-1 and TRBJ2-1, the CDR3 gives the full variable domain: EAEVAQSPRYKITEKSQAVAFWCDPISGHATLYWYRQILGQGPELLVQFQDESVVDDSQLPKDRFSAERLKGVDSTLKIQPAELGDSAMYLCASSLVAERSYNEQFFGPGTRLTVL.

This clonotype was counted at least ten times. V gene TRBV6-5 combines with J gene TRBJ2-3; tentatively, D is TRBD1 or TRBD2 (5 bases each). Germline-derived CDR1 and CDR2 are MNHEY and SVGAGI. There are 15 residues in the CDR3. V was pared by 0 bases and J by 5 bases, with 12 bases between. The CDR3 nucleotides read TGTGCCAGCAGTTACTCGAGGGGCAGGGAAGATACGCAGTATTTT. This sequence encodes CASSYSRGREDTQYF.

This clonotype was counted at least ten times. The chain has TRBV28 and TRBJ1-3; no reliable D call. V lost 8 bases to trimming and J lost 0 bases, with 11 bases between them. The CDR3 totals 14 residues. Germline CDR1 MDHEN, CDR2 SYDVKM. This chain's CDR3 is CASGDPSSGNTIYF. For the CDR3, the DNA is TGTGCCAGCGGCGACCCTAGCTCTGGAAACACCATATATTTT.

This clonotype was detected many times. The chain employs TRBV21-1 and TRBJ1-6; TRBD1, as called in the table, went unchecked against the DNA. TRBV21-1 constitutes a pseudogene. This CDR3 comprises 16 residues. The CDR3 region is CASSPGQPNNNSPLHF. The CDR3 nucleotides read TGTGCCAGCAGCCCGGGACAGCCCAATAATAATTCACCCCTCCACTTT.